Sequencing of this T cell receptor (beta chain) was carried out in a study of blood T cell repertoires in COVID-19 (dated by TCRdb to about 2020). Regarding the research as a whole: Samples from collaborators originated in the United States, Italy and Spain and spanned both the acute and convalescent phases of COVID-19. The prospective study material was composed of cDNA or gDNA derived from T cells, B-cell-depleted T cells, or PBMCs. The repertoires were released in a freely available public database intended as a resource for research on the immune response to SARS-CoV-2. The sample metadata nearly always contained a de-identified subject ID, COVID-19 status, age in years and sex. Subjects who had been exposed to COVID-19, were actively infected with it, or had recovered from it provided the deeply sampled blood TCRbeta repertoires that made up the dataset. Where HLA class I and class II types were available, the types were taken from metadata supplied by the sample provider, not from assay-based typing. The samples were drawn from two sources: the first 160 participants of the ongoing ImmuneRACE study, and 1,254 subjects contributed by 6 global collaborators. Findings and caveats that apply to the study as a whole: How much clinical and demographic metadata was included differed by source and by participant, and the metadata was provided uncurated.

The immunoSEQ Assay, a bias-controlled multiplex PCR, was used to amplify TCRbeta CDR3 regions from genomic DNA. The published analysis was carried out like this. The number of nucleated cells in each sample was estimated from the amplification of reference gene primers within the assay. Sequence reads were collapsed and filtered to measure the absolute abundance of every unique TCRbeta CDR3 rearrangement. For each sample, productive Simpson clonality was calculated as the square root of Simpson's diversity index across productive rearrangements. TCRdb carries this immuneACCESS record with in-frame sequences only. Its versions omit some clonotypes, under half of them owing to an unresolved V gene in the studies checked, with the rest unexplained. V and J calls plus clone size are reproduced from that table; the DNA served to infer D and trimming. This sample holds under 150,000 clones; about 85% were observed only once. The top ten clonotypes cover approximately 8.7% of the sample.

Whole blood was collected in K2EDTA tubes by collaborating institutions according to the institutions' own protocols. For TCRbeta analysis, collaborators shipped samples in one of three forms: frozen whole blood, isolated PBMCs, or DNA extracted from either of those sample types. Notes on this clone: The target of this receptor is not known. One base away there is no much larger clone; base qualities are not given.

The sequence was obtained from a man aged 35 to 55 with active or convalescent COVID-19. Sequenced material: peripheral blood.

The CDR3 region reads CASKDRHSNQPQHF. The sequence in DNA is TGCGCCAGCAAGGACAGACATAGCAATCAGCCCCAGCATTTT. The chain was built from TRBV10-1 and TRBJ1-5; a weak D assignment points to TRBD1 (6 bases agree). CDR1 is given as WNHNN and CDR2 as SYGVQD, both from the germline V gene (reference sequence). Including the terminal cysteine and phenylalanine, the CDR3 comprises 14 residues. Only the CDR3 DNA is retained, 42 bases long and in frame from the first base. The junction carries 10 bases between V and J, which are trimmed by 7 bases and 0 bases respectively.